This TCR beta chain was captured by sequencing in a study of monozygotic twins with inflammatory bowel disease. For every donor, one blood sample of approximately 2.5 ml was drawn. Reanalyzing the 5' RACE reads, TCRdb keeps one entry per CDR3 protein, without DNA. Its table records approximately 160,000 distinct CDR3 sequences. Germline V gives CDR1 SGHNT, CDR2 YYREEE (reference sequence). The length of the CDR3 is 16 residues. The sequenced sample was blood. This chain links TRBV5-4 with TRBJ1-1; TCRdb returns TRBD1, unconfirmable since there is no DNA. The TCR was taken from a human donor with ulcerative colitis or Crohn's disease, or a healthy co-twin of an affected twin (not recorded which). Here the CDR3 reads CASSLVPLAGNTEAFF.